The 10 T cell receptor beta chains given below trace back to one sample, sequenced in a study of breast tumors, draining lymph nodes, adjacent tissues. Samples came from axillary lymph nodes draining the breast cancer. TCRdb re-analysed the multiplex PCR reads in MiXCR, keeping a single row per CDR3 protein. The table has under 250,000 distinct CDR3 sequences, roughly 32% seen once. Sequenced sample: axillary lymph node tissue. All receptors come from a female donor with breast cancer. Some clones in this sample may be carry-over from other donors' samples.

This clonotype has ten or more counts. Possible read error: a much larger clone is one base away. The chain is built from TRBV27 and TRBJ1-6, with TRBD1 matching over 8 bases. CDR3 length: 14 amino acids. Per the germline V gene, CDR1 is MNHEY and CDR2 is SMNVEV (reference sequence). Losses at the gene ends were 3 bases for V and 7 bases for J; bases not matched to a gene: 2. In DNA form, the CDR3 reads TGTGCCAGCAGTTTTGCAGGGGGCAATTCACCCCTCCACTTT. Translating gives CASSFAGGNSPLHF.

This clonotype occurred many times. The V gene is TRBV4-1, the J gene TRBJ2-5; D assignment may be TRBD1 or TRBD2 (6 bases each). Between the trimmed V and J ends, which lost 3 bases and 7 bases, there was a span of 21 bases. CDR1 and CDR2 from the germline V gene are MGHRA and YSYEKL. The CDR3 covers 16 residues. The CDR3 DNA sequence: TGCGCCAGCAGCCAGTTACATGGGGGGCCTATAGGGACCCAGTACTTC. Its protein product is CASSQLHGGPIGTQYF.

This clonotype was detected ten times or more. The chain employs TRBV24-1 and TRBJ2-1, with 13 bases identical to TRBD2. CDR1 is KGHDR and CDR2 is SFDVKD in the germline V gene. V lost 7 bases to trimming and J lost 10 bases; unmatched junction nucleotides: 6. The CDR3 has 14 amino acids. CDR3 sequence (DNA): TGTGCCACCAGGGGACTAGCGGGGTCCCGGGAGCAGTTCTTC. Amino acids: CATRGLAGSREQFF.

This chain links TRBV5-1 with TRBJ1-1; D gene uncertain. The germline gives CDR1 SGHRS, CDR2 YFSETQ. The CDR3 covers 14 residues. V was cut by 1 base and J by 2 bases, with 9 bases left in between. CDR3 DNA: TGCGCCAGCAGCTTGACTTGGCTAAACACTGAAGCTTTCTTT. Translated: CASSLTWLNTEAFF. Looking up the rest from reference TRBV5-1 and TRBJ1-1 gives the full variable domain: KAGVTQTPRYLIKTRGQQVTLSCSPISGHRSVSWYQQTPGQGLQFLFEYFSETQRNKGNFPGRFSGRQFSNSRSEMNVSTLELGDSALYLCASSLTWLNTEAFFGQGTRLTVV.

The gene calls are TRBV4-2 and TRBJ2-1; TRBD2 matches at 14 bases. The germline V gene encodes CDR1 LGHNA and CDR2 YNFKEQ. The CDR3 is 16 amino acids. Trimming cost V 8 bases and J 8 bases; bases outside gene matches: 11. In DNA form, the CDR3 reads TGTGCCAGCGGCCTTGGACTAGCGGGAGGCCGGGATGAGCAGTTCTTC. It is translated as CASGLGLAGGRDEQFF.

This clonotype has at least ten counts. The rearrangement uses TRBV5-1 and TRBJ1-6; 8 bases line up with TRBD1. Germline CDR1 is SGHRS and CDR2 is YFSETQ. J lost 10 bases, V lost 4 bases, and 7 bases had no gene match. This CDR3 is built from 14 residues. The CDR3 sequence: CASSRTGNESPLHF. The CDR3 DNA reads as TGCGCCAGCAGCCGGACAGGGAACGAGTCACCCCTCCACTTT. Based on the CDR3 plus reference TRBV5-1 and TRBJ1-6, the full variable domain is KAGVTQTPRYLIKTRGQQVTLSCSPISGHRSVSWYQQTPGQGLQFLFEYFSETQRNKGNFPGRFSGRQFSNSRSEMNVSTLELGDSALYLCASSRTGNESPLHFGNGTRLTVT.

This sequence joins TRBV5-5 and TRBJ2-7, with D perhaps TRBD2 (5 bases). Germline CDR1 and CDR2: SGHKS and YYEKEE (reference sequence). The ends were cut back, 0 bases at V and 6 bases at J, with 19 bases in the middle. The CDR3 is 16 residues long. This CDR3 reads CASSLAGAVFGGEQYF. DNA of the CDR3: TGTGCCAGCAGCTTGGCAGGAGCCGTTTTTGGAGGCGAGCAGTACTTC. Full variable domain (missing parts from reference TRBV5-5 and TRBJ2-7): DAGVTQSPTHLIKTRGQQVTLRCSPISGHKSVSWYQQVLGQGPQFIFQYYEKEERGRGNFPDRFSARQFPNYSSELNVNALLLGDSALYLCASSLAGAVFGGEQYFGPGTRLTVT.

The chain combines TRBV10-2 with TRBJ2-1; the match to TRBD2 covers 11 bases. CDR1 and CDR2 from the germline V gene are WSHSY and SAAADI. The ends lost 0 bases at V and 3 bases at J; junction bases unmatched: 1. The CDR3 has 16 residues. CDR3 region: CASSESLAGGYNEQFF. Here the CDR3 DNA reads TGCGCCAGCAGTGAGTCTCTAGCGGGAGGCTACAATGAGCAGTTCTTC.

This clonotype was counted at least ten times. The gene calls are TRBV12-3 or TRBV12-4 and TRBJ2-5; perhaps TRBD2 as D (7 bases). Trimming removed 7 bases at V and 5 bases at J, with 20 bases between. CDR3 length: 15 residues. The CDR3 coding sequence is TGTGCCAGCACCGAACTAGCGCTAGGGGGGGAGACCCAGTACTTC. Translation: CASTELALGGETQYF.

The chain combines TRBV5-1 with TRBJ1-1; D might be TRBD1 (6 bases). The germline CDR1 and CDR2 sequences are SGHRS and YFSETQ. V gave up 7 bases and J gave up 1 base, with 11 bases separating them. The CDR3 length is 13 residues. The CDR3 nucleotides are TGCGCCAGCGGCGTGACAGGGAACACTGAAGCTTTCTTT. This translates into CASGVTGNTEAFF.